This T cell receptor (beta chain) was identified in a study of cytomegalovirus exposure and HLA in healthy donors. Study-wide results and caveats: The records held CMV serostatus as the only immune exposure information.

A note on this clone: Antigen specificity is unknown.

CDR1 and CDR2 (germline): MDHEN, SYDVKM. The length of the CDR3 is 14 residues. Primers for the PCR totalled 60 Vbeta and 13 Jbeta. The assay was immunoSEQ multiplex PCR, and TCRdb's table has in-frame clones only and misses some. The repertoire consists of over 150,000 clones, with approximately 80% occurring once and the leading ten covering around 5.2%. This chain uses TRBV28 with TRBJ2-5; TRBD2 matches 12 bases. Near its end, the DNA agrees better with TRBJ2-7, so the J call may be wrong. This TCR derives from a woman in her 40s in good health and CMV-seropositive. Sequences were obtained from PBMCs. In nucleotides, the CDR3 is TGTGCCAGCAGTTTACTGACTAGCGGGAGCGAGCAGTACTTC. Its protein is CASSLLTSGSEQYF.